These 27 T cell receptor beta chains were sequenced from one sample in a study of T cell repertoires in cytomegalovirus infection. From the reads, TCRdb called clonotypes with MiXCR, one entry per CDR3 protein. The data hold about a million distinct CDR3 sequences, with roughly 31% observed a single time. Antigen specificity for these receptors is unknown. The starting material was cultured CD8+ T cells from PBMCs, obtained from culture after CMV antigen stimulation. All receptors come from a human donor in good health (CMV status not recorded). Some clones in this sample may be carry-over from other donors' samples.

This sequence joins TRBV27 and TRBJ2-5; TRBD1 is a possible D gene (5 bases). Per the germline V gene, CDR1 is MNHEY and CDR2 is SMNVEV (reference sequence). The CDR3 sequence is 15 residues long. Trimming removed 5 bases from V and 4 bases from J, with 17 bases in between. CDR3 residues: CASSPRQRWPETQYF. The CDR3 region has the DNA TGTGCCAGCAGTCCTCGACAGAGATGGCCAGAGACCCAGTACTTC.

The chain has TRBV6-6 and TRBJ2-1; D could derive from TRBD1 or TRBD2 (5 bases each). CDR1 is MNHNY, CDR2 SVGAGI, per germline (reference sequence). With 2 bases removed from V and 2 bases from J, the gap between germline ends came to 13 bases. The CDR3 contains 16 residues. CDR3 bases: TGTGCCAGCAGTTACGGGTGGCAGGGACCCTACAATGAGCAGTTCTTC. This encodes CASSYGWQGPYNEQFF.

The rearrangement uses TRBV6-2 or TRBV6-3 and TRBJ2-7; D is tentatively TRBD1 or TRBD2 (5 bases each). The CDR3 covers 14 residues. V lost 0 bases, J lost 6 bases, and 12 bases lay in between. CDR1 and CDR2 from the germline V gene are MNHEY and SVGEGT. CDR3 nucleotides: TGTGCCAGCAGTTACTCGGGACCAGAGGGCGAGCAGTACGTC. It specifies CASSYSGPEGEQYV.

This clonotype was found many times. The chain joins TRBV7-8 to TRBJ2-3, with D tentatively TRBD2 (5 bases). The CDR3 extends over 18 amino acids. V lost 6 bases, J lost 2 bases, and 24 bases lay in between. Looked up from germline, CDR1 is SGHVS and CDR2 is FQNEAQ. The CDR3 protein is CASSFPRTLSLFTDTQYF. CDR3 sequence (DNA): TGTGCCAGCAGTTTCCCACGGACTCTCTCCTTATTCACAGATACGCAGTATTTT.

Concerning this clonotype: This clone may be a read error of a much larger clone one base away. The gene calls are TRBV7-2 and TRBJ1-2; D gene ambiguous. This CDR3 is 14 amino acids long. The germline gives CDR1 SGHTA, CDR2 FQGNSA. V lost 2 bases and J 6 bases, leaving 13 bases between the germline ends. This CDR3 reads CTSSLRLGENGYTF. The CDR3 nucleotides read TGTACCAGCAGCTTAAGGCTTGGGGAAAATGGCTACACCTTC.

The chain combines TRBV19 with TRBJ1-4; no clear D gene. V was pared by 5 bases and J by 6 bases, with 1 base between. The CDR3 runs 10 residues. Germline V CDR1 and CDR2: LNHDA, SQIVND (reference sequence). The CDR3 nucleotides read TGTGCCAGTAGTGATGAAAAACTGTTTTTT. Its translation is CASSDEKLFF.

This clonotype has just a few counts. This rearrangement joins TRBV10-3 to TRBJ2-7; D tentatively reads TRBD1 or TRBD2 (5 bases each). The CDR3 spans 15 residues. The germline CDR1 and CDR2 sequences are ENHRY and SYGVKD. Trimming stripped 6 bases from V and 5 bases from J, with 20 bases between. CDR3 DNA: TGTGCCATCAGGGGCGGGCCAGGGTCATCCGACGAGCAGTACTTC. It codes for CAIRGGPGSSDEQYF.

This clonotype was detected a few times. This rearrangement joins TRBV14 to TRBJ2-7, with a tentative D call TRBD1 (6 bases). The germline CDR1 and CDR2 sequences are SGHDN and FVKESK. Trimming took off 0 bases at V and 7 bases at J, with 10 bases between the two ends. This CDR3 is built from 13 residues. CDR3 in amino acids: CASSQDSGVEQYF. Here the CDR3 DNA reads TGTGCCAGCAGCCAAGATTCAGGGGTTGAGCAGTACTTC.

In this sample, this clonotype turned up a few times. V usage is TRBV7-3 and J usage is TRBJ2-2; TRBD1 aligns across 9 bases. This CDR3 spans 17 amino acids. After removal of 4 bases from V and 5 bases from J, the junction contained 11 bases not matched to a gene. From germline, CDR1 is SGHTA and CDR2 FQGTGA. The CDR3: CASSSPDRGLLTGELFF. CDR3 nucleotides: TGTGCCAGCAGCTCTCCGGACAGGGGACTCCTGACCGGGGAGCTGTTTTTT.

V usage is TRBV5-1 and J usage is TRBJ2-7; D is unresolved. In germline, CDR1 is SGHRS, CDR2 YFSETQ. V gave up 1 base and J gave up 3 bases, with 11 bases separating them. The CDR3 length is 14 residues. Here the CDR3 reads CASSLKDGHYEQYF. The DNA of the CDR3 is TGCGCCAGCAGCTTGAAGGACGGTCACTACGAGCAGTACTTC.

The CDR3 DNA reads TGTGCCAGCAGACCCCCCGGGACAGGGGAAAACAATGAGCAGTTCTTC. Protein sequence: CASRPPGTGENNEQFF. The V call is TRBV28, the J call TRBJ2-1, with 10 bases identical to TRBD1. Germline V CDR1 and CDR2: MDHEN, SYDVKM. J gave up 5 bases and V 6 bases, and 10 bases lay outside the gene matches. The length of the CDR3 is 16 residues. The full variable domain, completed using reference TRBV28 and TRBJ2-1, is DVKVTQSSRYLVKRTGEKVFLECVQDMDHENMFWYRQDPGLGLRLIYFSYDVKMKEKGDIPEGYSVSREKKERFSLILESASTNQTSMYLCASRPPGTGENNEQFFGPGTRLTVL.

This chain links TRBV4-1 with TRBJ2-2; D call uncertain. Germline CDR1 MGHRA, CDR2 YSYEKL. Trimming stripped 1 base from V and 3 bases from J, with 9 bases between. This CDR3 is built from 15 residues. The CDR3 DNA reads as TGCGCCAGCAGCCAAGGACCCGGGCACACCGGGGAGCTGTTTTTT. Translation: CASSQGPGHTGELFF.

The chain combines TRBV12-3 or TRBV12-4 with TRBJ1-1; unclear D gene. The V end lost 6 bases, the J end lost 6 bases, and 17 bases lay between the germline ends. The CDR3 has 14 amino acids. CDR3 DNA: TGTGCCAGCAGCCCCATTGCATTCGCCGCTGAAGCTTTCTTT. Translating gives CASSPIAFAAEAFF.

This clonotype was seen once. A much larger clone differs by one base, so this may be a read error. The J gene is TRBJ2-1, the V gene TRBV7-2, with 12 bases matching TRBD2. The CDR3 contains 15 residues. Germline-derived CDR1 and CDR2 are SGHTA and FQGNSA. In DNA form, the CDR3 reads TGTGCCAGCAGCCCTAGCGGGGGGGCCGCAAATGTGCAGTTCTTC. It codes for CASSPSGGAANVQFF.

This clonotype has at least ten counts. The V and J genes are TRBV7-2 and TRBJ2-3, with 12 bases matching TRBD2. The CDR3 spans 15 residues. Germline CDR1 SGHTA, CDR2 FQGNSA. The ends lost 6 bases at V and 5 bases at J; junction bases unmatched: 6. This chain's CDR3 is CASRPSGGAGDTQYF. Written as DNA, the CDR3 is TGTGCCAGCAGGCCTAGCGGGGGGGCGGGAGATACGCAGTATTTT.

This clonotype was observed once. A clone one base away is much larger, so this may be a read error. The chain has TRBV7-2 and TRBJ1-2; D not certain. This CDR3 is built from 13 residues. CDR1 is SGHTA and CDR2 is FQGNSA in the germline V gene. Trimming stripped 2 bases from V and 10 bases from J, with 14 bases between. The CDR3 DNA reads as TGTGCCAGCAGCTTAATAACAGTTGGTGACTACACCTTC. Protein sequence: CASSLITVGDYTF.

The J gene is TRBJ1-1, the V gene TRBV12-3 or TRBV12-4; 12 bases are a match to TRBD1. V lost 5 bases, J lost 6 bases, and 10 bases stayed unmatched. The CDR3 is 16 amino acids. The CDR3 loop is CASSPGQGARRAEAFF. The CDR3 nucleotides are TGTGCCAGCAGTCCGGGACAGGGGGCTCGCAGAGCTGAAGCTTTCTTT.

This clonotype was observed a few times. V gene TRBV10-3 combines with J gene TRBJ1-5, with D perhaps matching TRBD1 (5 bases). The germline CDR1 and CDR2 sequences are ENHRY and SYGVKD. CDR3 length: 15 residues. Between the trimmed V and J ends, which lost 0 bases and 6 bases, there was a span of 12 bases. The CDR3 nucleotides are TGTGCCATCAGTGAGTCTAGTAGGGGCAGTCAGCCCCAGCATTTT. This sequence encodes CAISESSRGSQPQHF.

This chain links TRBV6-2 or TRBV6-3 with TRBJ2-7, with D perhaps matching TRBD1 or TRBD2 (7 bases each). From germline, CDR1 is MNHEY and CDR2 SVGEGT. Trimming shortened V by 6 bases and J by 0 bases, and 18 bases separated the two germline ends. This CDR3 has 16 residues. The CDR3 loop reads CASRSPQGGGSYEQYV. The CDR3 DNA reads as TGTGCCAGCAGGTCACCCCAGGGGGGGGGCTCCTACGAGCAGTACGTC.

At least ten counts were recorded for this clonotype. The chain couples TRBV7-2 to TRBJ2-7, with a tentative D call TRBD2 (6 bases). Trimming removed 4 bases at V and 7 bases at J, with 17 bases between. The CDR3 spans 14 residues. Germline values: CDR1 SGHTA, CDR2 FQGNSA. This CDR3 reads CASSSGAYREEQYF. The CDR3 DNA is TGTGCCAGCAGCTCCGGGGCTTATCGGGAGGAGCAGTACTTC.

The chain combines TRBV7-6 with TRBJ2-3; perhaps D is TRBD1 or TRBD2 (6 bases each). Looked up from germline, CDR1 is SGHVS and CDR2 is FNYEAQ. Trimming removed 5 bases from V and 7 bases from J, with 10 bases in between. There are 12 residues in the CDR3. The CDR3 region has the DNA TGTGCCAGCAGCCCGGGGGCTAATACGCAGTATTTT. Translated, it gives CASSPGANTQYF.

Only a few counts were recorded for this clonotype. This chain connects TRBV6-5 to TRBJ1-1; perhaps TRBD1 as D (5 bases). Germline values: CDR1 MNHEY, CDR2 SVGAGI. This CDR3 is 14 amino acids long. Trimming removed 4 bases at V and 3 bases at J, with 12 bases between. The CDR3 reads CASSSDWGDTEAFF. Here the CDR3 DNA reads TGTGCCAGCAGTTCTGATTGGGGCGACACTGAAGCTTTCTTT.

Points on this clonotype: At one of its ends the junction is not consistent with the germline gene, which may arise from a read error. The V call is TRBV19, the J call TRBJ1-1; D call uncertain. The length of the CDR3 is 16 residues. Germline values: CDR1 LNHDA, CDR2 SQIVND (reference sequence). The CDR3 reads CVSSIDAQPLNTEAFF. Written as DNA, the CDR3 is TGTGTCAGTAGTATAGATGCACAGCCCCTAAACACTGAAGCTTTCTTT. Based on the CDR3 plus reference TRBV19 and TRBJ1-1, the full variable domain is DGGITQSPKYLFRKEGQNVTLSCEQNLNHDAMYWYRQDPGQGLRLIYYSQIVNDFQKGDIAEGYSVSREKKESFPLTVTSAQKNPTAFYLCVSSIDAQPLNTEAFFGQGTRLTVV.

This clonotype was picked up many times. The CDR3 spells CSANEHGTYEQYV. DNA of the CDR3: TGCAGTGCTAATGAGCACGGTACCTACGAGCAGTACGTC. This chain links TRBV20-1 with TRBJ2-7; no definite D call. The germline V gene encodes CDR1 DFQATT and CDR2 SNEGSKA (reference sequence). There are 13 residues in the CDR3. The germline V and J ends were trimmed by 4 bases and 2 bases, with 12 bases remaining between them.

The rearrangement joins TRBV6-5 to TRBJ2-1, with D tentatively TRBD2 (5 bases). The CDR3 covers 12 residues. From germline, CDR1 is MNHEY and CDR2 SVGAGI. The V end lost 6 bases, the J end lost 7 bases, and 10 bases lay between the germline ends. In DNA form, the CDR3 reads TGTGCCAGCAGCCACGGGGTAAATGAGCAGTTCTTC. Residues: CASSHGVNEQFF.

The chain has TRBV4-1 and TRBJ2-1; D might be TRBD2 (7 bases). Germline loops: CDR1 MGHRA, CDR2 YSYEKL. This CDR3 is 17 amino acids long. V was cut by 5 bases and J by 4 bases, with 21 bases left in between. The CDR3 sequence is CASSWELVGGRYNEQFF. The CDR3 nucleotides are TGCGCCAGCAGCTGGGAATTAGTGGGGGGGCGGTACAATGAGCAGTTCTTC.

This clonotype was recorded once. V gene TRBV13 combines with J gene TRBJ2-7, with 10 bases fitting TRBD2. V shed 8 bases, J shed 5 bases, and the junction held 6 bases outside the gene matches. Germline lookup yields CDR1 PRHDT and CDR2 FYEKMQ (reference sequence). This CDR3 is built from 13 residues. CDR3 in DNA: TGTGCCAGCGGAACTAGCGGGGTCCACGAGCAGTACGTC. Encoded protein: CASGTSGVHEQYV.